These 15 T cell receptor beta chains share one sample of origin, sequenced in a study of blood T cell repertoires in COVID-19. The protocol was immunoSEQ multiplex PCR, while the TCRdb copy is restricted to in-frame clones and leaves out a portion. This table has some 140,000 clones, 70% to 85% appearing once. The sample was peripheral blood. These TCRs come from a man in his sixties who had recovered from COVID-19.

This chain connects TRBV10-1 to TRBJ1-5, with 10 bases lining up with TRBD1. In germline, CDR1 is WNHNN, CDR2 SYGVQD (reference sequence). The junction had 9 bases not matched to a gene; V was cut back by 6 bases and J by 1 base. The CDR3 runs to 17 residues. The CDR3 sequence is CASSGDRGEESNQPQHF. The CDR3 DNA is TGCGCCAGCAGCGGGGACAGGGGCGAGGAGAGCAATCAGCCCCAGCATTTT.

The chain uses TRBV24-1 and TRBJ2-5; D unresolved. The V and J ends lost 5 bases and 3 bases respectively, with 9 bases between them. The CDR3 is made up of 13 amino acids. The V gene's germline CDR1 is KGHDR and CDR2 SFDVKD. CDR3 sequence reads: CATSVPHEETQYF. The CDR3 DNA sequence: TGTGCCACCAGTGTACCACACGAAGAGACCCAGTACTTC.

This chain joins TRBV9 and TRBJ1-4; tentatively, D is TRBD1 (5 bases). CDR1 is SGDLS and CDR2 is YYNGEE in the germline V gene. The CDR3 is made up of 14 amino acids. Trimming took off 4 bases at V and 7 bases at J, with 14 bases between the two ends. In DNA form, the CDR3 reads TGTGCCAGCAGCCCCGACAGAAACTTTGAAAAACTGTTTTTT. This gives the protein CASSPDRNFEKLFF.

J is TRBJ2-5 and V is TRBV6-5; D perhaps matches TRBD1 (6 bases). Germline V gives CDR1 MNHEY, CDR2 SVGAGI. This CDR3 is built from 14 residues. V lost 4 bases and J lost 0, with 9 bases in between. Here the CDR3 DNA reads TGTGCCAGCAGTTTCGGACAGTACCAAGAGACCCAGTACTTC. It encodes CASSFGQYQETQYF.

The rearrangement uses TRBV18 and TRBJ2-7; a weak D match, TRBD2 (6 bases). CDR3 size: 15 residues. CDR1 and CDR2 (germline): KGHSH, LQKENI. V lost 0 bases and J lost 2, with 11 bases in between. The CDR3 loop reads CASSPPGWGAYEQYF. In DNA form, the CDR3 reads TGTGCCAGCTCACCACCTGGTTGGGGGGCCTACGAGCAGTACTTC.

The chain recombines TRBV19 with TRBJ1-2, with unresolved D. The CDR3 totals 13 residues. The germline gives CDR1 LNHDA, CDR2 SQIVND (reference sequence). V lost 3 bases and J 6 bases, leaving 11 bases between the germline ends. CDR3 residues: CASSILDTNGYTF. In nucleotides, the CDR3 is TGTGCCAGTAGTATCCTCGACACCAATGGCTACACCTTC. Drawing the rest from reference TRBV19 and TRBJ1-2, the complete variable domain is DGGITQSPKYLFRKEGQNVTLSCEQNLNHDAMYWYRQDPGQGLRLIYYSQIVNDFQKGDIAEGYSVSREKKESFPLTVTSAQKNPTAFYLCASSILDTNGYTFGSGTRLTVV.

This clone was detected only a few times. The J gene is TRBJ2-3, the V gene TRBV9; 8 bases align to TRBD2. CDR1 SGDLS and CDR2 YYNGEE come from the germline V gene. The CDR3 extends over 15 amino acids. Unmatched junction bases numbered 5, after V lost 4 bases and J lost 1 base. The CDR3 sequence is CASSPGAGGTDTQYF. The CDR3 nucleotides are TGTGCCAGCAGCCCCGGAGCGGGGGGCACAGATACGCAGTATTTT.

The chain has TRBV3-1 (or the pseudogene TRBV3-2) and TRBJ1-5; unclear D gene. Trimming removed 0 bases at V and 7 bases at J, with 7 bases between. From germline, CDR1 is LGHDT and CDR2 YNNKEL (reference sequence). The CDR3 covers 13 residues. The CDR3 sequence: CASSQDIGQPQHF. In nucleotides, the CDR3 is TGTGCCAGCAGCCAAGACATTGGCCAGCCCCAGCATTTT.

This clone showed up just a few times. The chain joins TRBV14 to TRBJ2-3; 11 positions agree with TRBD2. The CDR3 covers 15 residues. J lost 4 bases, V lost 2 bases, and 2 bases had no gene match. Per the germline V gene, CDR1 is SGHDN and CDR2 is FVKESK. The chain's CDR3 is CASSQLAGGPDTQYF. The CDR3 coding sequence is TGTGCCAGCAGCCAACTAGCGGGGGGCCCAGATACGCAGTATTTT. Filled out from reference TRBV14 and TRBJ2-3, the complete variable domain reads EAGVTQFPSHSVIEKGQTVTLRCDPISGHDNLYWYRRVMGKEIKFLLHFVKESKQDESGMPNNRFLAERTGGTYSTLKVQPAELEDSGVYFCASSQLAGGPDTQYFGPGTRLTVL.

The count of this clone is one. The chain carries TRBV6-5 and TRBJ2-7; 9 positions match TRBD1. This CDR3 spans 15 amino acids. Germline CDR1 MNHEY, CDR2 SVGAGI. Trimming removed 2 bases from V and 5 bases from J; junction bases left unmatched: 7. In DNA form, the CDR3 reads TGTGCCAGCAGTTACGGCGGGACAGGGTTCGACGAGCAGTACTTC. This codes for CASSYGGTGFDEQYF.

The chain links TRBV28 to TRBJ1-4; TRBD1 matches at 9 bases. V dropped 4 bases and J dropped 8; count of bases not matched to a gene: 5. The germline gives CDR1 MDHEN, CDR2 SYDVKM. The CDR3 contains 14 residues. CDR3 protein: CASSSGTGREKLFF. The CDR3 DNA reads as TGTGCCAGCAGTTCCGGGACAGGGCGCGAAAAACTGTTTTTT.

The genes are TRBV4-3 and TRBJ1-4; D is unclear. The germline V gene encodes CDR1 LGHNA and CDR2 YSLEER. The length of the CDR3 is 16 residues. The V end was cut by 0 bases, the J end by 4 bases, with 12 bases between. CDR3 sequence (DNA): TGCGCCAGCAGCCAAGAACCTAACAGATTTAATGAAAAACTGTTTTTT. Amino acid sequence: CASSQEPNRFNEKLFF.

In nucleotides, the CDR3 is TGTGCCAGCAGCCCGACTAGCGGGGTCGGCACCGGGGAGCTGTTTTTT. Translating it yields CASSPTSGVGTGELFF. The rearrangement links TRBV11-3 to TRBJ2-2; TRBD2 aligns across 11 bases. Germline V gives CDR1 SGHNT, CDR2 YENEEA. Losses at the gene ends were 5 bases for V and 4 bases for J; bases not matched to a gene: 6. The CDR3 is made up of 16 amino acids.

This chain connects TRBV3-1 (or the pseudogene TRBV3-2) to TRBJ2-5; TRBD1 matches 7 bases. Germline CDR1 reads LGHDT; CDR2 reads YNNKEL (reference sequence). CDR3 length equals 15 residues. V trimming: 4 bases; J trimming: 1 base; junction bases outside the gene matches: 6. The CDR3 loop is CASSLIRGTQETQYF. DNA of the CDR3: TGTGCCAGCAGCCTCATCAGGGGGACCCAAGAGACCCAGTACTTC.

V and J are TRBV7-2 and TRBJ2-5; 7 positions agree with TRBD1. The length of the CDR3 is 16 residues. Trimming took 2 bases from V and 2 from J; bases not matched to a gene: 8. CDR1 is SGHTA, CDR2 FQGNSA, per germline. Written as DNA, the CDR3 is TGTGCCAGCAGCTTATCGGCGAGCAGGGGGCAAGAGACCCAGTACTTC. Translating it yields CASSLSASRGQETQYF. Full variable domain (rest looked up from reference TRBV7-2 and TRBJ2-5): GAGVSQSPSNKVTEKGKDVELRCDPISGHTALYWYRQSLGQGLEFLIYFQGNSAPDKSGLPSDRFSAERTGGSVSTLTIQRTQQEDSAVYLCASSLSASRGQETQYFGPGTRLLVL.